Shown below are 22 T cell receptor beta chains from a single sample sequenced in a study of CD8 T cells in ankylosing spondylitis. TCRdb reprocessed the 5' RACE reads with MiXCR, giving one entry per CDR3 protein. The sample contains more than 250,000 distinct CDR3 sequences, around a tenth of which appear only once. The sample taken for sequencing was blood, either unsorted or a sorted T cell fraction (not recorded which). The receptor source for this set is a female donor with ankylosing spondylitis or in good health (not recorded which).

This chain uses TRBV20-1 with TRBJ2-7; the match to TRBD2 covers 10 bases. Germline-derived CDR1 and CDR2 are DFQATT and SNEGSKA (reference sequence). V lost 1 base, J lost 3 bases, and 9 bases stayed unmatched. The CDR3 consists of 16 residues. The CDR3 nucleotides read TGCAGTGCTAGAGGAAGCGGGGGGGCAATTTTCTACGAGCAGTACTTC. It codes for CSARGSGGAIFYEQYF.

This chain connects TRBV7-9 to TRBJ2-1, with D perhaps matching TRBD1 or TRBD2 (6 bases each). Germline CDR1 SEHNR, CDR2 FQNEAQ (reference sequence). The V end lost 4 bases, the J end lost 11 bases, and 12 bases lay between the germline ends. The CDR3 sequence is 12 residues long. The CDR3 sequence: CASSSQGGKQFF. The DNA for the CDR3 is TGTGCCAGCAGCTCCCAAGGGGGGAAGCAGTTCTTC.

This clonotype was observed at least ten times. This chain uses TRBV12-3 or TRBV12-4 with TRBJ2-7; no clear D gene. The V end was cut by 2 bases, the J end by 4 bases, with 15 bases between. The CDR3 has 15 residues. The CDR3 spells CASSLLASAQYEQYF. The DNA for the CDR3 is TGTGCCAGCAGTTTATTGGCCTCTGCGCAATACGAGCAGTACTTC.

This clonotype was detected ten times or more. This chain links TRBV3-1 with TRBJ2-1; TRBD2 might be the D (6 bases). This CDR3 spans 14 amino acids. V was cut by 3 bases and J by 4 bases, with 10 bases left in between. Per the germline V gene, CDR1 is LGHDT and CDR2 is YNNKEL (reference sequence). CDR3 in DNA: TGTGCCAGCAGCCAGGCGCGGGGATACAATGAGCAGTTCTTC. It translates to CASSQARGYNEQFF.

Here the CDR3 reads CASTPGFPRTTEAFF. CDR3 DNA: TGTGCCAGCACCCCGGGATTTCCGAGAACCACTGAAGCTTTCTTT. The chain carries TRBV2 and TRBJ1-1, with D uncertain. Between the trimmed V and J ends, which lost 7 bases and 4 bases, there was a span of 19 bases. This CDR3 comprises 15 residues. Germline CDR1 is SNHLY and CDR2 is FYNNEI.

This chain connects TRBV7-6 to TRBJ2-7, with no clear D. This CDR3 has 13 amino acids. V was shortened by 0 bases and J by 7 bases, with 10 bases between the two germline ends. Germline V CDR1 and CDR2: SGHVS, FNYEAQ. In DNA, the CDR3 is TGTGCCAGCAGCTTAGCAGGTCGTCCGGAGCAGTACTTC. Protein: CASSLAGRPEQYF.

The table lists this clonotype with many counts. The V gene is TRBV28, the J gene TRBJ2-1; D possibly uses TRBD1 or TRBD2 (5 bases each). Germline CDR1 reads MDHEN; CDR2 reads SYDVKM. CDR3 size: 13 residues. V gave up 9 bases and J gave up 7 bases, with 16 bases separating them. CDR3 nucleotides: TGTGCCAGTTGGGCGAGGGGTGAGAATGAGCAGTTCTTC. The encoded protein is CASWARGENEQFF.

This clonotype was detected once. The CDR3 protein is CASSDRVGNTIYF. In DNA form, the CDR3 reads TGTGCCAGCAGCGACAGGGTTGGAAACACCATATATTTT. The chain employs TRBV7-7 and TRBJ1-3; 7 nucleotides line up with TRBD1. CDR3 length: 13 residues. With 5 bases clipped from V and 3 bases from J, the junction kept 1 base outside the gene matches. The germline CDR1 and CDR2 sequences are SSHAT and FNYEAQ (reference sequence).

This clonotype was seen a handful of times. The CDR3 bases are TGCGCCAGCAGAGAGCCCGGACTAGCAGGGCCTGAGCAGTTCTTC. Protein product: CASREPGLAGPEQFF. The chain uses TRBV5-1 and TRBJ2-1; TRBD2 agrees at 8 bases. There are 15 residues in the CDR3. Germline trimming cut 5 bases from V and 9 bases from J; bases unmatched to any gene: 13. CDR1 is SGHRS, CDR2 YFSETQ, per germline. The whole variable domain, filled in from reference TRBV5-1 and TRBJ2-1, reads KAGVTQTPRYLIKTRGQQVTLSCSPISGHRSVSWYQQTPGQGLQFLFEYFSETQRNKGNFPGRFSGRQFSNSRSEMNVSTLELGDSALYLCASREPGLAGPEQFFGPGTRLTVL.

This clonotype was observed at least ten times. The chain carries TRBV28 and TRBJ2-1; D is unresolved. The CDR3 runs to 12 residues. Germline CDR1 MDHEN, CDR2 SYDVKM. V gave up 2 bases and J gave up 5 bases, with 4 bases separating them. DNA of the CDR3: TGTGCCAGCAGTTTACTGAACAATGAGCAGTTCTTC. This translates into CASSLLNNEQFF.

This clonotype was found many times. The V call is TRBV7-2, the J call TRBJ2-1, with TRBD2 matching over 13 bases. After removal of 5 bases from V and 8 bases from J, the junction contained 6 bases not matched to a gene. The germline V gene encodes CDR1 SGHTA and CDR2 FQGNSA. The CDR3 is 15 residues long. DNA for the CDR3: TGTGCCAGCAGCCCCACTAGCGGGGGGGCCCATGAGCAGTTCTTC. This encodes CASSPTSGGAHEQFF.

This clonotype was found many times. This sequence joins TRBV20-1 and TRBJ2-1, with D hard to call. The germline V gene encodes CDR1 DFQATT and CDR2 SNEGSKA (reference sequence). The CDR3 covers 14 residues. The V end lost 0 bases, the J end lost 3 bases, and 9 bases lay between the germline ends. CDR3 amino acids: CSAREFTGYNEQFF. CDR3 bases: TGCAGTGCTAGAGAGTTCACTGGCTACAATGAGCAGTTCTTC.

Many counts were recorded for this clonotype. The gene calls are TRBV6-5 and TRBJ1-5, with D hard to call. Germline-derived CDR1 and CDR2 are MNHEY and SVGAGI. Deletions cut 0 bases from V and 9 bases from J, with 12 bases between. The CDR3 covers 14 residues. CDR3: CASSYSQIRGPQHF. The CDR3 DNA follows: TGTGCCAGCAGTTACTCCCAGATTCGGGGGCCCCAGCATTTT.

The table lists this clonotype with many counts. This chain links TRBV20-1 with TRBJ2-3, with 10 bases fitting TRBD2. Trimming at V came to 6 bases and at J to 3 bases, leaving 6 bases not matched to a gene. Germline-derived CDR1 and CDR2 are DFQATT and SNEGSKA (reference sequence). This CDR3 has 14 residues. The CDR3 protein is CSAGSGRGTDTQYF. The CDR3 DNA follows: TGCAGTGCGGGAAGCGGGAGGGGAACAGATACGCAGTATTTT.

This clonotype showed up many times. V is TRBV6-5 and J is TRBJ2-7, with no clear D. CDR1 and CDR2 from the germline V gene are MNHEY and SVGAGI. The CDR3 runs to 14 residues. Trimming removed 4 bases from V and 6 bases from J, with 16 bases in between. The CDR3 is CASSSRARPLEQYF. In DNA, the CDR3 is TGTGCCAGCAGTTCGAGAGCGAGACCCCTCGAGCAGTACTTC.

This clonotype was recorded many times. The chain joins TRBV29-1 to TRBJ2-7; no definite D call. CDR3 length equals 13 residues. CDR1 and CDR2 from the germline V gene are SQVTM and ANQGSEA. Trimming removed 4 bases from V and 2 bases from J, with 12 bases in between. The CDR3 sequence: CSVGFPATYEQYF. The CDR3 bases are TGCAGCGTTGGCTTCCCGGCCACCTACGAGCAGTACTTC.

This clonotype was counted ten times or more. The chain employs TRBV10-3 and TRBJ2-2, with D unresolved. Trimming stripped 2 bases from V and 6 bases from J, with 7 bases between. CDR1 and CDR2 (germline): ENHRY, SYGVKD. CDR3 length: 13 amino acids. The CDR3, as DNA: TGTGCCATCAGTGAGGTTGGCGCCGGGGAGCTGTTTTTT. Translated: CAISEVGAGELFF.

This clonotype was seen repeatedly, ten times or more. J is TRBJ2-3 and V is TRBV5-5; TRBD2 matches at 8 bases. Germline assignment: CDR1 SGHKS and CDR2 YYEKEE (reference sequence). The CDR3 has 16 residues. J lost 3 bases, V lost 4 bases, and 10 bases had no gene match. The CDR3 sequence: CASSLAGGSPTDTQYF. In nucleotides, the CDR3 is TGTGCCAGCAGCCTCGCGGGGGGCTCCCCTACAGATACGCAGTATTTT.

This clonotype was detected ten times or more. The V and J genes are TRBV10-3 and TRBJ2-7; D is unclear. Trimming pared 6 bases from V and 1 base from J, leaving 13 bases between. The V gene's germline CDR1 is ENHRY and CDR2 SYGVKD. The CDR3 consists of 14 residues. The CDR3 nucleotides are TGTGCCATCAGGGCCAATCCCCAATCCTACGAGCAGTACTTC. It specifies CAIRANPQSYEQYF.

This chain connects TRBV7-8 to TRBJ2-3; 7 bases line up with TRBD2. The CDR3 is 15 residues long. The junction had 7 bases not matched to a gene; V was cut back by 5 bases and J by 2 bases. Germline CDR1 and CDR2: SGHVS and FQNEAQ. CDR3 loop: CASSRLGGITDTQYF. As DNA, the CDR3 is TGTGCCAGCAGCCGCCTGGGGGGGATCACAGATACGCAGTATTTT.

This clonotype was seen repeatedly, ten times or more. The V gene is TRBV20-1, the J gene TRBJ2-7, with a possible D match to TRBD2 (5 bases). CDR3 length: 14 residues. Germline V gene sequence: CDR1 DFQATT, CDR2 SNEGSKA (reference sequence). Trimming took off 3 bases at V and 0 bases at J, with 12 bases between the two ends. The CDR3 loop reads CSASAGLSSYEQYF. The DNA for the CDR3 is TGCAGTGCTAGTGCGGGCCTGAGCTCCTACGAGCAGTACTTC.

The chain employs TRBV5-1 and TRBJ2-3; D is undetermined. Germline CDR1 SGHRS, CDR2 YFSETQ. CDR3 length equals 15 residues. The germline V and J ends were trimmed by 7 bases and 0 bases, with 15 bases remaining between them. CDR3 bases: TGCGCCAGCGCTTTCGGGCCCCTCAGCACAGATACGCAGTATTTT. Protein: CASAFGPLSTDTQYF.